The source of this TCR beta chain is a study of blood T cell repertoires in COVID-19. About this clone: This sample includes further DNA sequences coding for the same CDR3.

The repertoire was sequenced with immunoSEQ multiplex PCR; TCRdb's copy has only in-frame clones and lacks some. This sample yields over 150,000 clones, of which about 89% are seen a single time; 0.55% belongs to the top ten. Germline V gene data show CDR1 as SGDLS and CDR2 as YYNGEE. V was cut by 2 bases and J by 1 base, with 6 bases left in between. This CDR3 has 13 residues. The sequencing input was peripheral blood. The clonotype comes from a man aged 50 to 60 with acute or convalescent COVID-19. The V and J genes are TRBV9 and TRBJ1-2; tentatively, D is TRBD1 (5 bases). Here the CDR3 reads CASSVDSNYGYTF. As DNA, the CDR3 is TGTGCCAGCAGCGTTGACAGTAACTATGGCTACACCTTC.